This T cell receptor beta chain originates from a study of blood T cell repertoires in COVID-19. Overall study: T cells, B-cell-depleted T cells, or PBMCs provided the cDNA or gDNA that served as material.

Only in-frame clones appear in the TCRdb table, and some are missing; sequencing was by immunoSEQ multiplex PCR. The profile shows fewer than 85,000 clones, around 74% of them singletons. This clone occurred a few times. The CDR3 loop spans 15 amino acids. V lost 5 bases, J lost 2 bases, and 7 bases stayed unmatched. The germline V gene encodes CDR1 SGDLS and CDR2 YYNGEE. This sequence was found in a human donor with acute or convalescent COVID-19. The donor label of this sample is uncertain. V gene TRBV9 combines with J gene TRBJ2-3, with TRBD2 identical over 8 bases. Sequencing used peripheral blood. The CDR3 reads CASSAGAGATDTQYF. CDR3 bases: TGTGCCAGCAGTGCCGGAGCGGGGGCCACAGATACGCAGTATTTT.